This TCR beta chain was observed in a study of identical twins. V shed 4 bases and J shed 1 base, with 8 bases lying between them. The CDR3 is made up of 13 amino acids. The germline V gene has CDR1 SGHRS and CDR2 YFSETQ. Each donor (without exception) was a healthy Caucasian. A single record per CDR3 protein comes from TCRdb applying MiXCR to the 5' RACE reads. Of 500,000 to 600,000 distinct CDR3 sequences in the sample, around 20% were seen once. This clonotype has only a few counts. The same data also contributed to another study, on T cells expressing NK-cell markers. From that second work: From sorted CD3+CD56+NKG2C+, CD3+CD56+NKG2C- and CD3+CD56-NKG2C+ T cells came the TCR beta repertoires.

The sample consisted of CD4+ T cells sorted from blood. This receptor was identified in a woman younger than 30 in good health. The J gene is TRBJ1-1, the V gene TRBV5-1; D gene unclear. In DNA, the CDR3 is TGCGCCAGCAGCAGCTACTGGAACACTGAAGCTTTCTTT. Its translation: CASSSYWNTEAFF.